This TCR beta chain was captured by sequencing in a study of T cell repertoires in Merkel cell carcinoma (dated by TCRdb to about 2019). In the study overall: The study excluded patients who had received intralesional immunotherapy or systemic immune checkpoint blockade before the biopsy. To be included, a subject needed both a diagnosis of MCPyV-positive Merkel cell carcinoma and tumor-infiltrating lymphocytes that had been successfully expanded in vitro. Tetramer sorting, cloning and paired TCR sequencing of expanded tumor-infiltrating lymphocytes were first used to define MCPyV-specific clonotypes. Summary of the overall study and its limitations: No normal tissue biopsies were studied.

V is reduced by 5 bases and J by 4 bases, leaving a spacing of 9 bases between them. The CDR3 starts with the cysteine, ends with the phenylalanine, and has 13 residues. Of all the DNA, just the CDR3 is kept, 39 bases in frame from base 1. Based on the germline V gene (reference sequence), the CDR1 and CDR2 sequences are PRHDT and FYEKMQ. TRB CDR3 sequencing and data processing of tumor genomic DNA were performed with the immunoSEQ assay. TCRdb's version of the immuneACCESS table is confined to in-frame rearrangements and falls short of the full clone set. An unresolved V gene accounts for under half of the shortfall where checked; the remainder is of unknown origin. In all, the sample holds around 14,000 clones, and approximately 73% of those were seen once. The ten largest make up about 15% of the sample. Each study subject had MCPyV-positive Merkel cell carcinoma confirmed by biopsy and had serum antibodies to T-antigen that tested positive. Genomic DNA was extracted from more than five adjacent 10-micron frozen tumor sections without any cell sorting or culture. Tumor biopsy tissue of roughly 5 x 5 x 5 mm was frozen in optimal cutting temperature compound. The presence of abundant Merkel cell carcinoma and infiltrating cells in the frozen biopsy was confirmed on hematoxylin and eosin scout sections.

About this clone: No cognate antigen has been identified for it. Within one base of it there is no much larger clone, and no base qualities were kept.

The chain employs TRBV13 and TRBJ2-1; confidence is insufficient to name the D gene. The sequencing input was tumor tissue. The receptor's source is an adult with Merkel cell carcinoma. The CDR3 region has the sequence CASSVGRYNEQFF. The DNA is TGTGCCAGCAGCGTGGGCCGTTACAATGAGCAGTTCTTC. The CDR3 plus the reference TRBV13 and TRBJ2-1 genes for the other parts give the full variable domain: AAGVIQSPRHLIKEKRETATLKCYPIPRHDTVYWYQQGPGQDPQFLISFYEKMQSDKGSIPDRFSAQQFSDYHSELNMSSLELGDSALYFCASSVGRYNEQFFGPGTRLTVL.